A single sample is the source of the 7 T cell receptor beta chains below, sequenced in a study of T cell repertoires in cytomegalovirus infection. These receptors have no identified antigens. MiXCR, run by TCRdb on the reads, gives a single entry per CDR3 protein. The repertoire holds a few hundred thousand distinct CDR3 sequences, with under 45% as singletons. Specimen: cultured PBMCs, collected from culture after CMV antigen stimulation. Receptor source: a human donor in good health (CMV status not recorded). Some clones in this sample may be carry-over from other donors' samples.

The chain couples TRBV7-9 to TRBJ2-3; D ambiguous. V gave up 7 bases and J gave up 1 base, with 9 bases separating them. CDR1 is SEHNR, CDR2 FQNEAQ, per germline (reference sequence). This CDR3 is 13 amino acids long. The DNA of the CDR3 is TGTGCCAGCACTGCGGCGGGCACAGATACGCAGTATTTT. As protein: CASTAAGTDTQYF.

This clonotype has just a few counts. The J gene is TRBJ1-6, the V gene TRBV6-1; D gene ambiguous. Germline-derived CDR1 and CDR2 are MNHNS and SASEGT. Trimming removed 3 bases at V and 7 bases at J, with 19 bases between. CDR3 length equals 17 residues. CDR3 DNA: TGTGCCAGCAGTGAGGTATGGAGCATAAATTGGAATTCACCCCTCCACTTT. This gives the protein CASSEVWSINWNSPLHF.

The CDR3 region is CAWKEPGDNSPLHF. The CDR3 DNA follows: TGTGCCTGGAAGGAGCCCGGGGACAATTCACCCCTCCACTTT. The chain couples TRBV30 to TRBJ1-6, with a tentative D call TRBD1 (5 bases). The germline V and J ends were trimmed by 4 bases and 7 bases, with 14 bases remaining between them. The CDR3 is 14 amino acids. CDR1 GTSNPN and CDR2 SVGIG come from the germline V gene (reference sequence). The full variable domain, in which reference TRBV30 and TRBJ1-6 provide the parts outside the CDR3, is SQTIHQWPATLVQPVGSPLSLECTVEGTSNPNLYWYRQAAGRGLQLLFYSVGIGQISSEVPQNLSASRPQDRQFILSSKKLLLSDSGFYLCAWKEPGDNSPLHFGNGTRLTVT.

J is TRBJ2-5 and V is TRBV4-1; D ambiguous. Germline V gives CDR1 MGHRA, CDR2 YSYEKL. The V end was cut by 1 base, the J end by 4 bases, with 7 bases between. CDR3 length: 13 amino acids. In nucleotides, the CDR3 is TGCGCCAGCAGCCAAGCGGCTCCAGAGACCCAGTACTTC. It translates to CASSQAAPETQYF.

This clonotype was recorded once. The chain combines TRBV12-3 or TRBV12-4 with TRBJ2-3, with 8 bases that match TRBD1. The CDR3 is 15 residues long. The J segment lost 4 bases and the V segment lost 2 bases, leaving 5 bases of the junction unmatched. CDR3 sequence (DNA): TGTGCCAGCAGTTTAACCTGGACAGGGCCAGATACGCAGTATTTT. Its translation: CASSLTWTGPDTQYF.

This clonotype was detected only a few times. V usage is TRBV20-1 and J usage is TRBJ1-6; D may be TRBD1 (5 bases). V was cut by 0 bases and J by 10 bases, with 19 bases left in between. The CDR3 is made up of 16 amino acids. Germline CDR1 and CDR2: DFQATT and SNEGSKA (reference sequence). CDR3 protein: CSARDATQGLQSPLHF. The CDR3 DNA is TGCAGTGCTAGAGATGCCACGCAGGGCTTACAGTCACCCCTCCACTTT.

The chain joins TRBV27 to TRBJ1-4, with D unresolved. This CDR3 has 13 amino acids. Trimming left V 3 bases short and J 5 bases short, with 7 bases between. The germline V gene has CDR1 MNHEY and CDR2 SMNVEV (reference sequence). The CDR3 coding sequence is TGTGCCAGCAGTTTCTATCGGAATGAAAAACTGTTTTTT. It specifies CASSFYRNEKLFF.